The present T cell receptor beta chain was sequenced within a study of blood T cell repertoires in COVID-19. As processed by the authors: How many nucleated cells were present was estimated from reference gene primer amplification. This table comes from immunoSEQ multiplex PCR, and its TCRdb copy is limited to in-frame clones, with some not included. From that table come the V and J calls and clone size; the DNA was used to work out D and trimming. Here the sample spans approximately 26,000 clones, around 90% being singletons. Germline V gene lookup returns CDR1 KGHDR and CDR2 SFDVKD. Losses at the gene ends were 4 bases for V and 2 bases for J; bases not matched to a gene: 6. CDR3 size: 16 residues. This clone was seen once.

The sample was peripheral blood. This clonotype was sampled from a man aged 70 or older with active COVID-19. The chain is built from TRBV24-1 and TRBJ2-2; 7 bases match TRBD1. The CDR3 DNA follows: TGTGCCACCAGTGACCACAGGGGAAGAAACACCGGGGAGCTGTTTTTT. Amino acids: CATSDHRGRNTGELFF.